Listed below are T cell receptor beta chains from one sample, sequenced in a study of T cell changes during pregnancy in multiple sclerosis. Repertoires were generated with immunoSEQ multiplex PCR, while TCRdb's copy carries only in-frame clones and drops some. The sample records some 64,000 clones, approximately 92% being singletons. Source: peripheral blood, taken in the first trimester of pregnancy. All receptors come from a female donor with multiple sclerosis, enrolled in a pregnancy study. CDR3s include the opening cysteine and the closing phenylalanine or tryptophan. A D gene is named only where the DNA matches it firmly. Size tells how often a clone was seen (once, few, many) or the class of an expanded clone, and some rows leave it out.

v_call,d_call,j_call,clone_size,cdr3_aa,cdr3_nt
TRBV7-6,-,TRBJ2-7,-,CASSLVGQRRYYEQYF,TGTGCCAGCAGCTTAGTGGGCCAGCGGAGATACTACGAGCAGTACTTC
TRBV27,-,TRBJ2-2,-,CASSLSGRGFANTGELFF,TGTGCCAGCAGTTTATCAGGCAGGGGTTTCGCGAACACCGGGGAGCTGTTTTTT
TRBV5-4,TRBD2,TRBJ2-2,-,CASRIGTSLTGELFF,TGTGCCAGCAGAATCGGGACTAGTCTCACCGGGGAGCTGTTTTTT
TRBV5-1,-,TRBJ1-1,-,CASSLTLAFF,TGCGCCAGCAGCTTGACATTAGCTTTCTTT
TRBV29-1,TRBD1,TRBJ1-4,-,CSVLDRGNEKLFF,TGCAGCGTACTAGACAGGGGGAATGAAAAACTGTTTTTT
TRBV4-1,TRBD2,TRBJ2-1,-,CASSQVAGGPLNEQFF,TGCGCCAGCAGCCAAGTAGCGGGAGGGCCGCTCAATGAGCAGTTCTTC
TRBV30,TRBD2,TRBJ2-1,-,CAWKIGLAGYNEQFF,TGTGCCTGGAAAATCGGACTAGCGGGTTACAATGAGCAGTTCTTC
TRBV5-1,TRBD2,TRBJ2-7,once,CASSWGRLADYYEQYF,TGCGCCAGCAGCTGGGGCCGACTAGCGGACTACTACGAGCAGTACTTC
TRBV11-3,-,TRBJ2-3,-,CASSLGIQVGADTQYF,TGTGCCAGCAGCTTAGGGATCCAGGTCGGGGCAGATACGCAGTATTTT
TRBV6-5,TRBD1,TRBJ2-5,once,CASRRQGRETQYF,TGTGCCAGCAGGCGACAGGGGCGGGAGACCCAGTACTTC
TRBV28,TRBD2,TRBJ2-3,-,CASSLPASGYTDTQYF,TGTGCCAGCAGTTTACCGGCTAGCGGGTACACAGATACGCAGTATTTT
TRBV27,TRBD1,TRBJ1-1,once,CASSLETGTTEAFF,TGTGCCAGCAGTTTGGAGACAGGGACCACTGAAGCTTTCTTT
TRBV15,TRBD1,TRBJ2-3,-,CATSGGQYTDTQYF,TGTGCCACCAGCGGGGGACAGTACACAGATACGCAGTATTTT
TRBV9,-,TRBJ2-3,-,CASSVGGYTDTQYF,TGTGCCAGCAGCGTAGGCGGCTACACAGATACGCAGTATTTT
TRBV19,TRBD1,TRBJ1-5,-,CASTDRGLGNQPQHF,TGTGCCAGTACCGACAGGGGGTTAGGCAATCAGCCCCAGCATTTT
TRBV27,TRBD2,TRBJ2-1,-,CASTPLVGLAVSSYNEQFF,TGTGCCAGCACTCCCCTGGTGGGCCTAGCGGTCAGCTCCTACAATGAGCAGTTCTTC
TRBV7-9,-,TRBJ1-1,-,CASSRGASGVTEAFF,TGTGCCAGCAGCCGTGGGGCCAGCGGGGTCACTGAAGCTTTCTTT
TRBV29-1,TRBD2,TRBJ2-1,few,CSVVGGSSYNEQFF,TGCAGCGTTGTGGGCGGGAGCTCCTACAATGAGCAGTTCTTC
TRBV9,TRBD1,TRBJ2-7,-,CASSVGPDRAYEQYF,TGTGCCAGCAGCGTCGGGCCGGACAGGGCCTACGAGCAGTACTTC
TRBV27,-,TRBJ1-2,-,CASSSSGGGAHYGYTF,TGTGCCAGCAGTTCCTCGGGTGGGGGGGCGCACTATGGCTACACCTTC
TRBV11-2,TRBD1,TRBJ2-1,-,CASSSIRDSRYNEQFF,TGTGCCAGCAGCTCGATCCGGGACAGCAGATACAATGAGCAGTTCTTC
TRBV28,TRBD1,TRBJ1-5,-,CASREPGQGAVQPQHF,TGTGCCAGCAGAGAGCCGGGACAGGGGGCAGTCCAGCCCCAGCATTTT
TRBV7-9,-,TRBJ2-1,-,CASSLAVGPTYNEQFF,TGTGCCAGCAGCTTAGCGGTGGGCCCCACCTACAATGAGCAGTTCTTC
TRBV28,-,TRBJ2-7,-,CATLVGNAYEQYF,TGTGCCACCCTCGTCGGGAATGCCTACGAGCAGTACTTC
TRBV2,TRBD2,TRBJ2-2,-,CASSGTSGTNTGELFF,TGTGCCAGCAGTGGGACTAGCGGCACGAACACCGGGGAGCTGTTTTTT
TRBV10-3,-,TRBJ2-7,-,CAISESRGGVLGEQYF,TGTGCCATCAGTGAGTCGAGAGGTGGAGTCTTGGGCGAGCAGTACTTC
TRBV5-4,TRBD1,TRBJ2-5,-,CASSLRDRGLGETQYF,TGTGCCAGCAGCTTGCGGGACAGGGGGCTCGGGGAGACCCAGTACTTC
TRBV19,TRBD1,TRBJ2-7,-,CASSPWDRSREQYF,TGTGCCAGCTCCCCTTGGGACAGGAGTAGGGAGCAGTACTTC
TRBV5-1,-,TRBJ1-2,few,CASSRDGANYGYTF,TGCGCCAGCAGCCGCGACGGAGCTAACTATGGCTACACCTTC
TRBV27,TRBD2,TRBJ2-5,-,CATQSGGRAGETQYF,TGTGCCACCCAATCCGGCGGGAGGGCCGGAGAGACCCAGTACTTC
TRBV19,TRBD1,TRBJ2-4,-,CASSFPGQPRGNIQYF,TGTGCCAGTAGTTTCCCGGGACAGCCCCGCGGAAACATTCAGTACTTC
TRBV5-1,TRBD1,TRBJ1-4,-,CASSRSQGAREKLFF,TGCGCCAGCAGCCGTTCACAGGGGGCAAGGGAAAAACTGTTTTTT
TRBV19,TRBD2,TRBJ2-2,-,CASRAGGPNTGELFF,TGTGCCAGTAGGGCGGGAGGGCCTAACACCGGGGAGCTGTTTTTT
TRBV14,-,TRBJ2-6,-,CASSQGARRAPSGANVLTF,TGTGCCAGCAGCCAAGGGGCTAGGAGGGCGCCCTCTGGGGCCAACGTCCTGACTTTC
TRBV30,TRBD1,TRBJ1-2,-,CAWSRDREHYGYTF,TGTGCCTGGAGTAGGGACAGGGAACACTATGGCTACACCTTC
TRBV25-1,TRBD1,TRBJ1-3,-,CASIGTGGNTIYF,TGTGCCAGCATCGGGACAGGGGGGAACACCATATATTTT
TRBV5-1,-,TRBJ2-7,once,CASSLGDDGKEQYF,TGCGCCAGCAGCTTGGGAGACGACGGGAAGGAGCAGTACTTC
TRBV5-1,TRBD1,TRBJ1-6,-,CASSLMGQINSPLHF,TGCGCCAGCAGCCTGATGGGACAGATTAATTCACCCCTCCACTTT
TRBV19,-,TRBJ1-5,many,CASRASRGSADQPQHF,TGTGCCAGTAGGGCCTCCAGGGGTTCCGCGGATCAGCCCCAGCATTTT
TRBV7-3,TRBD2,TRBJ2-1,-,CASSLQPRLAGNNEQFF,TGTGCCAGCAGCTTACAGCCCAGACTAGCGGGAAACAATGAGCAGTTCTTC
TRBV7-2,TRBD2,TRBJ2-7,many,CASSWTSGRRSYEQYF,TGTGCCAGCAGCTGGACTAGCGGGAGACGGTCCTACGAGCAGTACTTC
TRBV4-2,-,TRBJ1-1,-,CASRPTDSLNTEAFF,TGTGCCAGCAGGCCGACGGACAGCCTGAACACTGAAGCTTTCTTT
TRBV6-1,TRBD1,TRBJ2-4,-,CASSERQGLAKNIQYF,TGTGCCAGCAGTGAGCGACAGGGCTTAGCCAAAAACATTCAGTACTTC
TRBV7-3,-,TRBJ2-3,-,CASSLSPGDTQYF,TGTGCCAGCAGCTTAAGTCCAGGGGATACGCAGTATTTT
TRBV11-1,-,TRBJ1-1,-,CASSPGTPILNTEAFF,TGTGCCAGCAGCCCCGGGACACCAATATTGAACACTGAAGCTTTCTTT
TRBV6-1,TRBD1,TRBJ1-4,-,CASSEGQGEKLFF,TGTGCCAGCAGTGAGGGACAGGGAGAAAAACTGTTTTTT
TRBV5-1,-,TRBJ1-5,-,CASSPSGSSQPQHF,TGCGCCAGCAGCCCCTCAGGGTCCAGTCAGCCCCAGCATTTT
TRBV5-8,-,TRBJ2-3,-,CASSSDPRTELTDTQYF,TGTGCCAGCAGCTCAGACCCACGGACAGAGCTCACAGATACGCAGTATTTT
TRBV7-8,-,TRBJ1-3,once,CASSLSGGSTGGNTIYF,TGTGCCAGCAGCTTAAGCGGTGGGTCGACCGGGGGAAACACCATATATTTT
TRBV21-1,-,TRBJ2-4,-,CASSKGGLAGGLAKNIQYF,TGTGCCAGCAGCAAAGGGGGACTAGCGGGGGGTCTAGCCAAAAACATTCAGTACTTC
TRBV6-1,-,TRBJ1-5,-,CASSPTGGYQPQHF,TGTGCCAGCAGTCCAACGGGGGGGTATCAGCCCCAGCATTTT
TRBV28,TRBD1,TRBJ1-2,-,CASSLGNLGQQGYTF,TGTGCCAGCAGTTTGGGAAATTTGGGACAGCAGGGCTACACCTTC
TRBV28,-,TRBJ2-5,-,CASSATVEETQYF,TGTGCCAGCAGTGCTACAGTAGAGGAGACCCAGTACTTC
TRBV30,TRBD2,TRBJ2-7,-,CAWSASGIYYSYEQYF,TGTGCCTGGAGTGCTAGCGGGATCTATTATTCTTACGAGCAGTACTTC
TRBV10-2,-,TRBJ1-5,-,CASSESNWGGEPQHF,TGCGCCAGCAGTGAGTCGAATTGGGGGGGCGAGCCCCAGCATTTT
TRBV7-3,-,TRBJ2-3,-,CASSLTEGSDTQYF,TGTGCCAGCAGCTTAACGGAGGGATCAGATACGCAGTATTTT
TRBV19,-,TRBJ2-1,-,CASSIDPRTALEQFF,TGTGCCAGTAGTATAGATCCCCGGACAGCCCTGGAGCAGTTCTTC
TRBV6-4,-,TRBJ1-6,-,CASSTSAGRTLHF,TGTGCCAGCAGTACCTCCGCAGGCCGGACCCTCCACTTT
TRBV28,-,TRBJ2-2,-,CASSLFRTRGTGELFF,TGTGCCAGCAGTTTATTTAGGACCAGGGGCACCGGGGAGCTGTTTTTT
TRBV28,TRBD1,TRBJ1-5,-,CATTGQGLQPQHF,TGTGCCACTACGGGACAGGGGTTACAGCCCCAGCATTTT